The 28 T cell receptor beta chains below were found in one sample sequenced in a study of cytomegalovirus exposure and HLA in healthy donors. It was with 60 Vbeta and 13 Jbeta primers that the PCR ran. Repertoires were generated with immunoSEQ multiplex PCR, while TCRdb's copy carries only in-frame clones and drops some. The sample shows over 75,000 clones, and around 0.6% sits with its ten largest clones. The sequencing input was PBMCs. The source is a man aged 45-65 years in good health and CMV-seronegative.

The chain combines TRBV18 with TRBJ1-1, with a tentative D call TRBD1 (6 bases). V lost 2 bases to trimming and J lost 2 bases, with 9 bases between them. CDR1 KGHSH and CDR2 LQKENI come from the germline V gene. CDR3 length: 14 amino acids. The CDR3 region has the DNA TGTGCCAGCTCACCAGACAGGTCAAACACTGAAGCTTTCTTT. This translates into CASSPDRSNTEAFF.

J is TRBJ2-7 and V is TRBV5-6; D ambiguous. V was trimmed by 0 bases and J by 2 bases, leaving 12 bases between them. The CDR3 is 15 amino acids. Germline CDR1 and CDR2: SGHDT and YYEEEE. The CDR3: CASSLGADTAYEQYF. The CDR3 DNA follows: TGTGCCAGCAGCTTGGGGGCAGATACCGCCTACGAGCAGTACTTC.

The chain combines TRBV19 with TRBJ1-4, with 10 bases identical to TRBD1. Germline CDR1 reads LNHDA; CDR2 reads SQIVND (reference sequence). This CDR3 has 15 residues. V shed 4 bases and J 6 bases; nucleotides not matched to a gene: 5. In DNA form, the CDR3 reads TGTGCCAGTAGTACGTTGACAGGGGGCGATGAAAAACTGTTTTTT. It is translated as CASSTLTGGDEKLFF.

The chain joins TRBV6-5 to TRBJ1-3; unclear D gene. Germline values: CDR1 MNHEY, CDR2 SVGAGI. V dropped 1 base and J dropped 0 bases, with 10 bases sitting between them. The CDR3 is 16 residues long. CDR3 in DNA: TGTGCCAGCAGTTACTATCAGACGGGCTCTGGAAACACCATATATTTT. This codes for CASSYYQTGSGNTIYF.

This chain connects TRBV9 to TRBJ2-1; 7 nucleotides match TRBD1. Germline CDR1 SGDLS, CDR2 YYNGEE. The junction had 6 bases not matched to a gene; V was cut back by 4 bases and J by 8 bases. The length of the CDR3 is 13 residues. The CDR3 region has the DNA TGTGCCAGCAGCTATGACAGGGCCGATGAGCAGTTCTTC. It specifies CASSYDRADEQFF.

The V call is TRBV4-1, the J call TRBJ1-1, with 7 bases fitting TRBD1. Trimming cost V 1 base and J 5 bases; bases outside gene matches: 13. Germline V gene data show CDR1 as MGHRA and CDR2 as YSYEKL. The length of the CDR3 is 17 residues. The CDR3 sequence: CASSQGQGGGGRTEAFF. DNA for the CDR3: TGCGCCAGCAGCCAAGGTCAGGGAGGGGGCGGGAGGACTGAAGCTTTCTTT.

The chain is built from TRBV5-1 and TRBJ1-2; D gene ambiguous. CDR1 is SGHRS, CDR2 YFSETQ, per germline. The CDR3 loop spans 15 amino acids. Between the trimmed V and J ends, which lost 1 base and 4 bases, there was a span of 14 bases. In nucleotides, the CDR3 is TGCGCCAGCAGCTTGTTCCGGGAAGATGGCTATGGCTACACCTTC. Protein product: CASSLFREDGYGYTF.

The chain has TRBV28 and TRBJ2-1; D unclear. Germline-derived CDR1 and CDR2 are MDHEN and SYDVKM. The V gene lost 4 bases and the J gene lost 15 bases, with 19 bases spanning the gap. The CDR3 totals 13 residues. DNA of the CDR3: TGTGCCAGCAGTTCTGATCCTATATTCGTCCCGTTCTTC. Protein: CASSSDPIFVPFF.

This chain connects TRBV27 to TRBJ2-7; weak D call: TRBD2 (6 bases). Looked up from germline, CDR1 is MNHEY and CDR2 is SMNVEV (reference sequence). The CDR3 extends over 15 amino acids. The ends were cut back, 3 bases at V and 4 bases at J, with 16 bases in the middle. The CDR3 DNA sequence: TGTGCCAGCAGTTTCGGGGGTGGGGTGAGTTACGAGCAGTACTTC. Translating it yields CASSFGGGVSYEQYF.

This CDR3 is CAWSHSVYEQYF. The CDR3 coding sequence is TGTGCCTGGAGCCACAGTGTCTACGAGCAGTACTTC. The V and J genes are TRBV30 and TRBJ2-7; D is unclear. The V end was cut by 3 bases, the J end by 3 bases, with 9 bases between. Germline lookup yields CDR1 GTSNPN and CDR2 SVGIG (reference sequence). The CDR3 is 12 amino acids.

V is TRBV18 and J is TRBJ2-2; 9 positions match TRBD1. CDR1 KGHSH and CDR2 LQKENI come from the germline V gene. J gave up 2 bases and V 3 bases, and 4 bases lay outside the gene matches. The CDR3 sequence is 16 residues long. CDR3 coding DNA: TGTGCCAGCTCACCCCGGGACAGGGTCAACACCGGGGAGCTGTTTTTT. Translated: CASSPRDRVNTGELFF.

The gene calls are TRBV28 and TRBJ2-7; tentative D call: TRBD1 (6 bases). CDR1 is MDHEN and CDR2 is SYDVKM in the germline V gene. The ends were cut back, 3 bases at V and 4 bases at J, with 13 bases in the middle. The CDR3 sequence is 14 residues long. CDR3 sequence: CASSLGQVNYEQYF. The CDR3 nucleotides are TGTGCCAGCAGTTTGGGACAAGTAAATTACGAGCAGTACTTC.

V usage is TRBV19 and J usage is TRBJ2-6; maybe TRBD1 (5 bases). CDR3 length: 15 amino acids. The V gene's germline CDR1 is LNHDA and CDR2 SQIVND (reference sequence). V gave up 7 bases and J gave up 0 bases, with 10 bases separating them. CDR3 residues: CASTGRASGANVLTF. CDR3 nucleotide sequence: TGTGCCAGTACGGGCAGGGCCTCTGGGGCCAACGTCCTGACTTTC. Full variable domain (missing parts from reference TRBV19 and TRBJ2-6): DGGITQSPKYLFRKEGQNVTLSCEQNLNHDAMYWYRQDPGQGLRLIYYSQIVNDFQKGDIAEGYSVSREKKESFPLTVTSAQKNPTAFYLCASTGRASGANVLTFGAGSRLTVL.

J is TRBJ2-7 and V is TRBV28; perhaps TRBD1 as D (5 bases). Looked up from germline, CDR1 is MDHEN and CDR2 is SYDVKM. The CDR3 spans 14 residues. Trimming cost V 2 bases and J 2 bases, with 10 bases left between them. CDR3 loop: CASSLAGHAYEQYF. The CDR3 bases are TGTGCCAGCAGTTTAGCAGGGCATGCCTACGAGCAGTACTTC.

A note on this clone: Germline and junction disagree at one end, which may indicate a read error. The genes are TRBV4-2 and TRBJ1-1; weak D call: TRBD1 (5 bases). This CDR3 is 15 amino acids long. Germline values: CDR1 LGHNA, CDR2 YNFKEQ. Here the CDR3 reads CASSLSGTLNAEAFF. DNA of the CDR3: TGTGCCAGCAGCCTATCCGGGACTTTGAACGCTGAAGCTTTCTTT.

This rearrangement joins TRBV7-2 to TRBJ1-5, with D possibly TRBD1 on 5 matching bases. This CDR3 contains 14 residues. The germline gives CDR1 SGHTA, CDR2 FQGNSA. Trimming stripped 0 bases from V and 7 bases from J, with 10 bases between. CDR3 coding DNA: TGTGCCAGCAGCTTAGCTTTTCAGGGACAGCCCCAGCATTTT. As protein: CASSLAFQGQPQHF.

The rearrangement links TRBV5-1 to TRBJ1-2; a weak D match, TRBD1 (6 bases). CDR1 is SGHRS, CDR2 YFSETQ, per germline. Trimming shortened V by 4 bases and J by 5 bases, and 21 bases separated the two germline ends. The CDR3 is made up of 16 amino acids. The CDR3: CASSALLGTPLYGYTF. The CDR3 DNA is TGCGCCAGCAGCGCCCTTTTGGGGACACCATTATATGGCTACACCTTC.

V gene TRBV9 combines with J gene TRBJ1-4; the D gene is possibly TRBD1 (6 bases). Trimming took off 6 bases at V and 0 bases at J, with 24 bases between the two ends. Germline V gives CDR1 SGDLS, CDR2 YYNGEE. This CDR3 has 19 residues. Written as DNA, the CDR3 is TGTGCCAGCACCAGGCCCCGACAGGCAACAACCTCAACTAATGAAAAACTGTTTTTT. It translates to CASTRPRQATTSTNEKLFF.

The chain couples TRBV2 to TRBJ1-6, with D perhaps matching TRBD1 (6 bases). The ends were cut back, 6 bases at V and 0 bases at J, with 21 bases in the middle. Germline CDR1 and CDR2: SNHLY and FYNNEI. The length of the CDR3 is 19 residues. Here the CDR3 reads CASSGPRDILSSYNSPLHF. The CDR3 DNA reads TGTGCCAGCAGCGGGCCCCGGGACATCCTGAGCTCCTATAATTCACCCCTCCACTTT.

The V gene is TRBV29-1, the J gene TRBJ1-5; possibly TRBD1 for D (5 bases). CDR1 and CDR2 (germline): SQVTM, ANQGSEA. The CDR3 is 13 residues long. Trimming stripped 4 bases from V and 3 bases from J, with 10 bases between. CDR3 sequence reads: CSVGRQHNQPQHF. The CDR3 bases are TGCAGCGTTGGACGACAGCACAATCAGCCCCAGCATTTT.

V and J are TRBV5-1 and TRBJ2-2; TRBD1 aligns across 7 bases. Germline V gene data show CDR1 as SGHRS and CDR2 as YFSETQ. The CDR3 has 14 amino acids. Losses at the gene ends were 2 bases for V and 6 bases for J; bases not matched to a gene: 4. CDR3 DNA: TGCGCCAGCAGCTTAGGGGGCGCGGCCGGGGAGCTGTTTTTT. Encoded protein: CASSLGGAAGELFF.

The rearrangement joins TRBV5-4 to TRBJ1-1; 7 nucleotides match TRBD1. Germline CDR1 reads SGHNT; CDR2 reads YYREEE (reference sequence). V trimming: 4 bases; J trimming: 3 bases; junction bases outside the gene matches: 9. The CDR3 is 15 amino acids. The CDR3 spells CASSTMTGTYTEAFF. The CDR3 coding sequence is TGTGCCAGCAGCACTATGACAGGGACGTACACTGAAGCTTTCTTT.

This chain uses TRBV13 with TRBJ2-7; a possible D gene is TRBD1 (5 bases). V lost 2 bases and J 1 base, leaving 12 bases between the germline ends. Germline V CDR1 and CDR2: PRHDT, FYEKMQ (reference sequence). This CDR3 has 15 residues. In DNA form, the CDR3 reads TGTGCCAGCAGCTTATCCCCTAAGGGGTCCTACGAGCAGTACTTC. Translating it yields CASSLSPKGSYEQYF.

This chain connects TRBV27 to TRBJ2-5; D is undetermined. Gene TRBJ2-7 matches the end of the DNA better, so the J call may be wrong. The length of the CDR3 is 13 residues. Germline lookup yields CDR1 MNHEY and CDR2 SMNVEV (reference sequence). CDR3 sequence reads: CASSSYVSYEQYF. The CDR3 DNA is TGTGCCAGCAGTTCTTACGTCTCCTACGAGCAGTACTTC.

The chain carries TRBV7-2 and TRBJ1-1; the match to TRBD1 covers 8 bases. The CDR3 runs to 13 residues. J gave up 3 bases and V 6 bases, and 3 bases lay outside the gene matches. Germline V gene lookup returns CDR1 SGHTA and CDR2 FQGNSA. The CDR3 sequence: CASRTQGDTEAFF. CDR3 nucleotides: TGTGCCAGCAGGACACAGGGGGACACTGAAGCTTTCTTT.

The J gene is TRBJ1-2, the V gene TRBV28, with 7 positions matching TRBD1. The CDR3 runs to 14 residues. Germline trimming cut 3 bases from V and 8 bases from J; bases unmatched to any gene: 9. Germline lookup yields CDR1 MDHEN and CDR2 SYDVKM. CDR3 coding DNA: TGTGCCAGCAGTTTTTGGCAGGGGGATTGGGGCTACACCTTC. As protein: CASSFWQGDWGYTF.

The chain joins TRBV7-9 to TRBJ2-5; 9 bases agree with TRBD1. The V gene end was trimmed by 8 bases and the J gene end by 7 bases; junction bases not matched to a gene: 11. Looked up from germline, CDR1 is SEHNR and CDR2 is FQNEAQ (reference sequence). The CDR3 consists of 14 residues. CDR3 DNA: TGTGCCAGCCGACTTTCGATGGACAGGGGGACCCAGTACTTC. Translating it yields CASRLSMDRGTQYF. The full variable domain, in which reference TRBV7-9 and TRBJ2-5 provide the parts outside the CDR3, is DTGVSQNPRHKITKRGQNVTFRCDPISEHNRLYWYRQTLGQGPEFLTYFQNEAQLEKSRLLSDRFSAERPKGSFSTLEIQRTEQGDSAMYLCASRLSMDRGTQYFGPGTRLLVL.

The rearrangement joins TRBV19 to TRBJ1-6; the D gene is possibly TRBD1 (5 bases). CDR1 and CDR2 from the germline V gene are LNHDA and SQIVND (reference sequence). The CDR3 has 15 amino acids. V dropped 4 bases and J dropped 6 bases, with 13 bases sitting between them. The CDR3 DNA reads as TGTGCCAGTAGTACCACGACAGTAACTAATTCACCCCTCCACTTT. Amino acid sequence: CASSTTTVTNSPLHF.